This TCR beta chain was sequenced in a study of CD4+ T cells in melanoma. Assay: immunoSEQ multiplex PCR; the TCRdb copy retains only in-frame clones and omits some. The table has approximately 110,000 clones, about 92% seen once. This CDR3 is 14 amino acids long. The germline gives CDR1 MDHEN, CDR2 SYDVKM. Trimming took 7 bases from V and 0 from J, leaving 13 bases between them. The TCR sequence derives from a human donor with melanoma. The sequenced sample consisted of peripheral blood. The rearrangement joins TRBV28 to TRBJ2-7; D is perhaps TRBD2 (6 bases). CDR3 bases: TGTGCCAGCACTCTGGGAGGCCTCTCCTACGAGCAGTACTTC. Its translation: CASTLGGLSYEQYF.